This passage covers 28 T cell receptor beta chains from one sample sequenced in a study of blood T cell repertoires in COVID-19. Data came from immunoSEQ multiplex PCR; TCRdb stores just in-frame clones and leaves some out. This sample yields 140,000 to 150,000 clones, of which 82% are seen a single time; around 15% belongs to the top ten. Sequencing was performed on peripheral blood. The receptor set was obtained from a human donor with acute or convalescent COVID-19. The donor label of this sample is uncertain.

The chain couples TRBV2 to TRBJ1-2; tentatively, D is TRBD1 (5 bases). Germline values: CDR1 SNHLY, CDR2 FYNNEI. V was trimmed by 8 bases and J by 3 bases, leaving 10 bases between them. This CDR3 is built from 12 residues. CDR3 in amino acids: CASGRVDYGYTF. DNA of the CDR3: TGTGCCAGCGGCAGGGTGGACTATGGCTACACCTTC.

The chain recombines TRBV13 with TRBJ2-3, with 9 positions matching TRBD1. The length of the CDR3 is 15 residues. Germline V gene data show CDR1 as PRHDT and CDR2 as FYEKMQ (reference sequence). V was pared by 4 bases and J by 5 bases, with 7 bases of the junction left unmatched. CDR3 nucleotides: TGTGCCAGCAGCTACCGGGACAGGGAGATAGATACGCAGTATTTT. Encoded protein: CASSYRDREIDTQYF.

The gene calls are TRBV30 and TRBJ1-1; 8 nucleotides line up with TRBD1. From germline, CDR1 is GTSNPN and CDR2 SVGIG (reference sequence). CDR3 length: 12 residues. With 7 bases clipped from V and 6 bases from J, the junction kept 7 bases outside the gene matches. CDR3 sequence (DNA): TGTGCCTTCGGACAGGGTGGAGCTGAAGCTTTCTTT. Translated, it gives CAFGQGGAEAFF.

The CDR3 nucleotides are TGTGCCAGCAGTGACCGGGACACAGCAGATACGCAGTATTTT. Translating it yields CASSDRDTADTQYF. The rearrangement joins TRBV6-1 to TRBJ2-3; D possibly corresponds to TRBD1 (6 bases). CDR3 length equals 14 residues. Trimming removed 3 bases at V and 4 bases at J, with 11 bases between. From germline, CDR1 is MNHNS and CDR2 SASEGT.

The V call is TRBV10-3, the J call TRBJ2-2; a weak D match, TRBD2 (6 bases). The V end lost 0 bases, the J end lost 6 bases, and 17 bases lay between the germline ends. Germline lookup yields CDR1 ENHRY and CDR2 SYGVKD. The CDR3 sequence is 17 residues long. The CDR3 sequence: CAISESPGGPGAGELFF. The CDR3 coding sequence is TGTGCCATCAGTGAGTCGCCGGGTGGGCCGGGGGCCGGGGAGCTGTTTTTT.

The chain couples TRBV19 to TRBJ2-7; 8 positions agree with TRBD1. V gave up 4 bases and J gave up 0 bases; unmatched junction bases: 8. The CDR3 is made up of 16 amino acids. Germline V gene sequence: CDR1 LNHDA, CDR2 SQIVND (reference sequence). The CDR3 coding sequence is TGTGCCAGTAGTAATTCGGGACAGGCATACTCCTACGAGCAGTACTTC. It encodes CASSNSGQAYSYEQYF.

The chain uses TRBV7-2 and TRBJ1-2, with TRBD1 matching over 7 bases. The CDR3 spans 16 residues. V dropped 4 bases and J dropped 3; count of bases not matched to a gene: 11. Germline V lookup: CDR1 SGHTA, CDR2 FQGNSA. CDR3 amino acids: CASSSGGRRRDYGYTF. CDR3 DNA: TGTGCCAGCAGCTCAGGGGGACGCCGGAGGGACTATGGCTACACCTTC.

The chain joins TRBV7-9 to TRBJ1-1; D call uncertain. Trimming removed 3 bases at V and 0 bases at J, with 5 bases between. The CDR3 extends over 13 amino acids. Germline CDR1 SEHNR, CDR2 FQNEAQ (reference sequence). The CDR3 coding sequence is TGTGCCAGCAGCTTTTCAGTGAACACTGAAGCTTTCTTT. This translates into CASSFSVNTEAFF.

The chain has TRBV19 and TRBJ2-3; 10 bases line up with TRBD2. Trimming took 1 base from V and 5 from J; bases not matched to a gene: 6. This CDR3 is 16 amino acids long. Germline values: CDR1 LNHDA, CDR2 SQIVND (reference sequence). The DNA for the CDR3 is TGTGCCAGTAGTATAGGGCAAGCGGGGGGGCGAGATACGCAGTATTTT. It codes for CASSIGQAGGRDTQYF.

V is TRBV19 and J is TRBJ2-1; 8 bases fit TRBD2. The CDR3 is 14 residues long. The ends lost 2 bases at V and 7 bases at J; junction bases unmatched: 4. Germline CDR1 and CDR2: LNHDA and SQIVND (reference sequence). The CDR3 DNA follows: TGTGCCAGTAGTATAAGGCGGGGGGTGAATGAGCAGTTCTTC. Protein sequence: CASSIRRGVNEQFF. Supplemented by reference TRBV19 and TRBJ2-1, the full variable domain reads DGGITQSPKYLFRKEGQNVTLSCEQNLNHDAMYWYRQDPGQGLRLIYYSQIVNDFQKGDIAEGYSVSREKKESFPLTVTSAQKNPTAFYLCASSIRRGVNEQFFGPGTRLTVL.

The rearrangement joins TRBV3-1 (or the pseudogene TRBV3-2) to TRBJ2-1, with 8 positions matching TRBD2. After removal of 7 bases from V and 5 bases from J, the junction contained 7 bases not matched to a gene. The germline V gene has CDR1 LGHDT and CDR2 YNNKEL (reference sequence). The CDR3 extends over 14 amino acids. The CDR3 loop is CASKAGGGNNEQFF. In DNA form, the CDR3 reads TGTGCCAGCAAGGCGGGGGGAGGAAACAATGAGCAGTTCTTC.

J is TRBJ1-2 and V is TRBV5-1; D is uncertain. Germline V gives CDR1 SGHRS, CDR2 YFSETQ. V lost 6 bases to trimming and J lost 6 bases, with 15 bases between them. The CDR3 has 13 residues. CDR3 in amino acids: CASTHAGGNGYTF. CDR3 coding DNA: TGCGCCAGCACCCACGCGGGAGGTAATGGCTACACCTTC.

This clone was seen only once. The rearrangement uses TRBV5-1 and TRBJ1-1; no clear D. The germline V gene has CDR1 SGHRS and CDR2 YFSETQ. The V end was cut by 0 bases, the J end by 0 bases, with 9 bases between. This CDR3 is built from 15 residues. The CDR3 protein is CASSLAGGMNTEAFF. The CDR3 DNA reads as TGCGCCAGCAGCTTGGCCGGCGGGATGAACACTGAAGCTTTCTTT.

The rearrangement uses TRBV5-1 and TRBJ1-3; D may be TRBD1 (5 bases). The CDR3 totals 13 residues. CDR1 and CDR2 (germline): SGHRS, YFSETQ. V was cut by 10 bases and J by 2 bases, with 13 bases left in between. In DNA form, the CDR3 reads TGCGCCTCGGGGGAGGGCACTGGAAACACCATATATTTT. Amino acid sequence: CASGEGTGNTIYF. The variable domain in full, completed from reference TRBV5-1 and TRBJ1-3, reads KAGVTQTPRYLIKTRGQQVTLSCSPISGHRSVSWYQQTPGQGLQFLFEYFSETQRNKGNFPGRFSGRQFSNSRSEMNVSTLELGDSALYLCASGEGTGNTIYFGEGSWLTVV.

The gene calls are TRBV23-1 and TRBJ1-5; 9 bases match TRBD1. TRBV23-1 has ORF status, its function being uncertain. Germline trimming cut 4 bases from V and 4 bases from J; bases unmatched to any gene: 17. The CDR3 loop spans 19 amino acids. CDR3 DNA sequence: TGCGCCAGCAGTCGAACTTACAGGGGGCAGGCCATTAGAAATCAGCCCCAGCATTTT. It yields the protein CASSRTYRGQAIRNQPQHF.

The rearrangement uses TRBV9 and TRBJ2-3, with D possibly being TRBD2 (5 bases). The CDR3 loop spans 15 amino acids. Per germline, CDR1 SGDLS and CDR2 YYNGEE. Trimming pared 7 bases from V and 4 bases from J, leaving 19 bases between. In DNA form, the CDR3 reads TGTGCCAGCCTCCCGGGAAATCGGGTATCAGATACGCAGTATTTT. Translating gives CASLPGNRVSDTQYF.

The chain employs TRBV6-4 and TRBJ2-1; 8 bases are shared with TRBD2. The CDR3 covers 14 residues. Germline V gene sequence: CDR1 MRHNA, CDR2 SNTAGT. V shed 4 bases, J shed 4 bases, and the junction held 3 bases outside the gene matches. This CDR3 is CASSAGGQYNEQFF. In DNA, the CDR3 is TGTGCCAGCAGTGCGGGGGGGCAGTACAATGAGCAGTTCTTC.

This chain links TRBV19 with TRBJ1-1, with 8 bases that match TRBD1. The V and J ends lost 5 bases and 7 bases, in that order; junction bases with no gene match: 6. The length of the CDR3 is 13 residues. Germline CDR1 LNHDA, CDR2 SQIVND (reference sequence). The CDR3 spells CASSVGQVGEAFF. Written as DNA, the CDR3 is TGTGCCAGTAGTGTGGGACAGGTGGGTGAAGCTTTCTTT.

This clone came up many times. The chain has TRBV5-1 and TRBJ1-6, with a tentative D call TRBD1 (5 bases). Germline V CDR1 and CDR2: SGHRS, YFSETQ. CDR3 size: 15 residues. Trimming removed 0 bases from V and 10 bases from J, with 14 bases in between. In DNA, the CDR3 is TGCGCCAGCAGCTTGGAAGGAGGGGTCAACTCACCCCTCCACTTT. It codes for CASSLEGGVNSPLHF.

The chain couples TRBV29-1 to TRBJ2-5, with 9 bases identical to TRBD2. The CDR3 has 16 residues. The J segment lost 4 bases and the V segment lost 4 bases, leaving 13 bases of the junction unmatched. Germline V lookup: CDR1 SQVTM, CDR2 ANQGSEA. The CDR3, as DNA: TGCAGCGTTGGAGGGAGGGGAGGCGGGAGGGTAGAGACCCAGTACTTC. The encoded protein is CSVGGRGGGRVETQYF.

The chain joins TRBV6-5 to TRBJ1-5; the D gene is possibly TRBD1 (6 bases). Germline CDR1 MNHEY, CDR2 SVGAGI. The CDR3 is 15 amino acids. The V gene lost 6 bases and the J gene lost 0 bases, with 12 bases spanning the gap. CDR3 bases: TGTGCCAGCAGCTCTGGACAGTTTAGCAATCAGCCCCAGCATTTT. This gives the protein CASSSGQFSNQPQHF.

The chain is built from TRBV2 and TRBJ1-5, with a possible D match to TRBD1 (6 bases). V gave up 4 bases and J gave up 1 base, with 8 bases separating them. CDR3 length: 14 amino acids. Germline CDR1 is SNHLY and CDR2 is FYNNEI. CDR3 amino acids: CASSARGSNQPQHF. The CDR3 DNA follows: TGTGCCAGCAGTGCAAGGGGGAGCAATCAGCCCCAGCATTTT.

The chain has TRBV19 and TRBJ2-6; D not certain. This CDR3 region has 14 residues. Trimming removed 7 bases from V and 6 bases from J, with 13 bases in between. The germline V gene encodes CDR1 LNHDA and CDR2 SQIVND (reference sequence). CDR3 DNA sequence: TGTGCCAGTAAAGCTGAAGCCCTGGCCAACGTCCTGACTTTC. Protein: CASKAEALANVLTF.

V and J are TRBV29-1 and TRBJ2-5, with 7 bases identical to TRBD1. This CDR3 has 13 residues. Trimming removed 4 bases from V and 5 bases from J; junction bases left unmatched: 7. Per germline, CDR1 SQVTM and CDR2 ANQGSEA. The CDR3 spells CSVVDRARETQYF. CDR3 nucleotide sequence: TGCAGCGTTGTTGACAGGGCCCGCGAGACCCAGTACTTC.

The chain combines TRBV30 with TRBJ2-3; TRBD1 matches at 7 bases. The CDR3 spans 11 residues. The junction had 3 bases not matched to a gene; V was cut back by 5 bases and J by 7 bases. The germline V gene has CDR1 GTSNPN and CDR2 SVGIG (reference sequence). This CDR3 is CAWDRVNTQYF. CDR3 bases: TGTGCCTGGGACAGGGTAAATACGCAGTATTTT.

This chain uses TRBV6-6 with TRBJ1-5; D is unresolved. The CDR3 spans 17 residues. Trimming pared 5 bases from V and 0 bases from J, leaving 17 bases between. CDR1 is MNHNY and CDR2 is SVGAGI in the germline V gene (reference sequence). The CDR3 DNA reads as TGTGCCAGCAGTCTCACTCACAGACCCCATAGCAATCAGCCCCAGCATTTT. Protein: CASSLTHRPHSNQPQHF.

The rearrangement links TRBV30 to TRBJ2-7; TRBD1 aligns across 8 bases. The CDR3 contains 14 residues. Germline CDR1 reads GTSNPN; CDR2 reads SVGIG (reference sequence). J gave up 5 bases and V 4 bases, and 10 bases lay outside the gene matches. The CDR3 region is CAWTGSTGVHEQYF. The DNA for the CDR3 is TGTGCCTGGACGGGGTCGACAGGGGTCCACGAGCAGTACTTC.

This rearrangement joins TRBV12-3 or TRBV12-4 to TRBJ1-2; maybe TRBD1 (5 bases). V shed 3 bases and J shed 4 bases, with 6 bases lying between them. The CDR3 runs 12 residues. In DNA, the CDR3 is TGTGCCAGCAGTTTTGACAGCTATGGCTACACCTTC. This sequence encodes CASSFDSYGYTF.